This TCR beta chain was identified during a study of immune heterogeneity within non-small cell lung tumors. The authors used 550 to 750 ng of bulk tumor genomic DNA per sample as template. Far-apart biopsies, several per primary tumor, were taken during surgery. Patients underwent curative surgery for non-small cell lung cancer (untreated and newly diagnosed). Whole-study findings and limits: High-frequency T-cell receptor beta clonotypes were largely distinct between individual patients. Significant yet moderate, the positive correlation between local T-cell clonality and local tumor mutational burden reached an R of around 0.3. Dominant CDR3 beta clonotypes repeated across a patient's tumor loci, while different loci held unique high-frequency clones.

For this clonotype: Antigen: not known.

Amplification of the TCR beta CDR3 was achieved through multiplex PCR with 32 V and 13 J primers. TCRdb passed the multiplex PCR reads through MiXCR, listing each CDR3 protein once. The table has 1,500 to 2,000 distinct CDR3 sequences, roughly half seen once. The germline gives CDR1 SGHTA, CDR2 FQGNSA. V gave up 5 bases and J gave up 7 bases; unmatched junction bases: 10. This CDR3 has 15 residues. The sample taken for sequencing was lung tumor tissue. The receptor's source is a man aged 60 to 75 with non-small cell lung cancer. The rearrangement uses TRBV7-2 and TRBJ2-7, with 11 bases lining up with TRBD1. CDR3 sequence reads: CASSNRGTGGYEQYF. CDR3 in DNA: TGTGCCAGCAGCAACCGGGGGACAGGGGGATATGAGCAGTACTTC.